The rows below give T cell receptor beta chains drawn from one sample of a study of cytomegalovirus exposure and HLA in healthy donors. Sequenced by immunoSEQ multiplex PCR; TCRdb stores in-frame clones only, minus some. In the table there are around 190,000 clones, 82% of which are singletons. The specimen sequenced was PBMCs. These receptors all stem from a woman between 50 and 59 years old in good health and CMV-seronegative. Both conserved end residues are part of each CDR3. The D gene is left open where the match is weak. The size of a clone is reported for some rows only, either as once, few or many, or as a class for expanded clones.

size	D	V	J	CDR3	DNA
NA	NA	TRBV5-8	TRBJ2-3	CASSLGQPRDTQYF	TGTGCCAGCAGCTTGGGACAGCCTAGGGATACGCAGTATTTT
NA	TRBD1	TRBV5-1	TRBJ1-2	CASSLTGGVYGYTF	TGCGCCAGCAGCTTGACAGGGGGCGTCTATGGCTACACCTTC
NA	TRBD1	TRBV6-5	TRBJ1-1	CASTGTGNTEAFF	TGTGCCAGTACCGGGACAGGGAACACTGAAGCTTTCTTT
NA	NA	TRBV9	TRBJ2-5	CASSVGTEETQYF	TGTGCCAGCAGCGTAGGAACTGAAGAGACCCAGTACTTC
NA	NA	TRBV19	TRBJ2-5	CASSIRGDLAETQYF	TGTGCCAGTAGTATCCGCGGGGACCTCGCCGAGACCCAGTACTTC
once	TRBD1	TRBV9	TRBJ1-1	CASSVGGGSPTSMNTEAFF	TGTGCCAGCAGCGTCGGAGGGGGCTCCCCTACAAGTATGAACACTGAAGCTTTCTTT
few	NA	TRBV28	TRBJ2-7	CASSLAGIPWGREQYF	TGTGCCAGCAGTTTGGCAGGCATCCCGTGGGGGCGCGAGCAGTACTTC
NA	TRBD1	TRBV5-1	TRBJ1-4	CASSFGGQVEKLFF	TGCGCCAGCAGCTTCGGGGGACAGGTCGAAAAACTGTTTTTT
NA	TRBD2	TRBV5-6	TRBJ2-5	CASSAFTSGPQETQYF	TGTGCCAGCAGCGCCTTTACTAGCGGGCCCCAAGAGACCCAGTACTTC
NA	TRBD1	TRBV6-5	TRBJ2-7	CASSYRDRSEQYF	TGTGCCAGCAGCTACCGGGACAGGTCAGAGCAGTACTTC
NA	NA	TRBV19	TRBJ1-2	CASQKGNRVNYGYTF	TGTGCCAGTCAAAAAGGGAACAGGGTGAATTATGGCTACACCTTC
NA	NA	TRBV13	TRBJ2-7	CASSPYIAWEQYF	TGTGCCAGCAGCCCTTACATAGCCTGGGAGCAGTACTTC
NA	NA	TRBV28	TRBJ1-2	CASSLSGVSNYGYTF	TGTGCCAGCAGTTTAAGCGGGGTTTCTAACTATGGCTACACCTTC
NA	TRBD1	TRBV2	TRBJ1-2	CASSEAGRQGGYTF	TGTGCCAGCAGTGAAGCAGGAAGACAGGGAGGCTACACCTTC
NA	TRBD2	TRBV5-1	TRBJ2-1	CASSLGTNGDNEQFF	TGCGCCAGCAGCTTAGGGACTAACGGTGACAATGAGCAGTTCTTC
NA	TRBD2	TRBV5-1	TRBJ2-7	CASSRGWTSGAYEQYF	TGCGCCAGCAGCAGAGGATGGACTAGCGGGGCATACGAGCAGTACTTC
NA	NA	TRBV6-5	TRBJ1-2	CASSSGGTYGYTF	TGTGCCAGCAGTTCGGGGGGGACCTATGGCTACACCTTC
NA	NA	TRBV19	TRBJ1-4	CASSIQAANEKLFF	TGTGCCAGTAGTATTCAGGCCGCTAATGAAAAACTGTTTTTT
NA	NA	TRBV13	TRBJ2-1	CASSTWEDEQFF	TGTGCCAGCAGCACCTGGGAGGATGAGCAGTTCTTC
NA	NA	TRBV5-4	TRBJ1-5	CASSLYRDRNQPQHF	TGTGCCAGCAGCCTCTACAGGGATCGCAATCAGCCCCAGCATTTT
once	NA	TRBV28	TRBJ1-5	CASTASFGGNQPQHF	TGTGCCAGCACCGCCAGTTTTGGTGGCAATCAGCCCCAGCATTTT
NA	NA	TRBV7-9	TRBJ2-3	CASSFRDTQYF	TGTGCCAGCAGCTTTAGAGATACGCAGTATTTT
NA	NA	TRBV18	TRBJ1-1	CASSLNLRDTEAFF	TGTGCCAGCTCACTCAACCTCCGGGACACTGAAGCTTTCTTT
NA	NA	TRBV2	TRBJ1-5	CASSLLNNQPQHF	TGTGCCAGCTCCCTACTGAACAATCAGCCCCAGCATTTT
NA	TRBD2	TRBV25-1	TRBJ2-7	CASSGGGMSYEQYF	TGTGCCAGCAGTGGCGGGGGGATGTCCTACGAGCAGTACTTC
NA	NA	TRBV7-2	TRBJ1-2	CASSLLQGGYGYTF	TGTGCCAGCAGCTTACTTCAGGGTGGCTATGGCTACACCTTC
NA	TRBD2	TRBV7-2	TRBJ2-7	CASSFSGGYEQYF	TGTGCCAGCAGCTTTAGCGGGGGCTACGAGCAGTACTTC
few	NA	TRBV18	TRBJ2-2	CASSPWEAGTGELFF	TGTGCCAGCTCACCCTGGGAGGCGGGGACCGGGGAGCTGTTTTTT
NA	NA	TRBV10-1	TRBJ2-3	CASSATGSGTQYF	TGCGCCAGCAGTGCCACAGGGTCGGGTACGCAGTATTTT
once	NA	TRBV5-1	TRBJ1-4	CASSLSGAANEKLFF	TGCGCCAGCAGCTTGTCAGGGGCTGCTAATGAAAAACTGTTTTTT
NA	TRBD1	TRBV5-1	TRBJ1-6	CASSHGTGGPGDSPLHF	TGCGCCAGCAGCCACGGGACAGGGGGCCCGGGGGATTCACCCCTCCACTTT
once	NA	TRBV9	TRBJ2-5	CASSLGTNQETQYF	TGTGCCAGCAGCTTAGGGACAAACCAAGAGACCCAGTACTTC
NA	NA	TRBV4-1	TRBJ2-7	CASSQPGHSSYEQYF	TGCGCCAGCAGCCAACCGGGACACTCCTCCTACGAGCAGTACTTC
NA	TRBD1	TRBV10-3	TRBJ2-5	CAISGPDRGLETQYF	TGTGCCATCAGTGGCCCGGACAGGGGGCTAGAGACCCAGTACTTC
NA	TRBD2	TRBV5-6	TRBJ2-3	CASSTGLAPVTDTQYF	TGTGCCAGCAGTACTGGACTAGCCCCCGTCACAGATACGCAGTATTTT
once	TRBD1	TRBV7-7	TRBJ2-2	CASSRDRNTGELFF	TGTGCTAGCAGCCGGGACAGAAACACCGGGGAGCTGTTTTTT
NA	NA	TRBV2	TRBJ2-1	CASTTGFEQFF	TGTGCCAGCACGACAGGCTTTGAGCAGTTCTTC
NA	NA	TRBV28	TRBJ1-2	CASEGINYGYTF	TGTGCCAGCGAGGGAATTAACTATGGCTACACCTTC
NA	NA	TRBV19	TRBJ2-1	CASSTRGNSYNEQFF	TGTGCCAGTAGTACCCGGGGGAACTCCTACAATGAGCAGTTCTTC
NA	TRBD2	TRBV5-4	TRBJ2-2	CASSSQWGEGTGELFF	TGTGCCAGCAGCTCCCAATGGGGGGAGGGCACCGGGGAGCTGTTTTTT
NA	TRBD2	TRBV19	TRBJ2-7	CASSPRGTSVVREQYF	TGTGCCAGTAGTCCAAGAGGGACTAGCGTGGTTCGCGAGCAGTACTTC
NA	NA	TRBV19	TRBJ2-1	CASSISLGTGYEQFF	TGTGCCAGTAGTATAAGTCTTGGGACTGGATATGAGCAGTTCTTC
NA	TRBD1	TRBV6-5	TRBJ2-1	CAVLTGTDYNEQFF	TGTGCCGTATTGACCGGGACAGACTACAATGAGCAGTTCTTC
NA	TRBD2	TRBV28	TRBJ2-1	CASSLGSGGGNEQFF	TGTGCCAGCAGTTTAGGTAGCGGGGGGGGGAATGAGCAGTTCTTC
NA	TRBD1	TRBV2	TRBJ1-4	CASRTGQNEKLFF	TGTGCCAGCCGGACAGGGCAAAATGAAAAACTGTTTTTT
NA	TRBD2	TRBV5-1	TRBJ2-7	CASSSGPLAGDAYEQYF	TGCGCCAGCAGCTCGGGACCACTAGCGGGAGACGCCTACGAGCAGTACTTC
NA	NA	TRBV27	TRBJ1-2	CASSFKRAGGYTF	TGTGCCAGCAGTTTTAAGAGGGCGGGTGGCTACACCTTC
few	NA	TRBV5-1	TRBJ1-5	CASSQDRNQPQHF	TGCGCCAGCAGCCAAGACAGGAATCAGCCCCAGCATTTT
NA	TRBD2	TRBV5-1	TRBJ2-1	CASSQPGLAREPNEQFF	TGCGCCAGCAGCCAGCCGGGACTAGCGAGGGAACCGAATGAGCAGTTCTTC
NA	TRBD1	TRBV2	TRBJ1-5	CASSLGTVTRSQHF	TGTGCCAGCAGCCTCGGGACAGTCACCCGGTCCCAGCATTTT
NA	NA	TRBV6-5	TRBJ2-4	CASSLGRGRNIQYF	TGTGCCAGCAGCCTCGGTAGAGGTAGAAACATTCAGTACTTC